The clone carrying this T cell receptor beta chain has at least ten counts. Antigen specificity is unknown. V lost 5 bases and J 3 bases, leaving 21 bases between the germline ends. Germline CDR1 and CDR2: SQVTM and ANQGSEA. The CDR3 covers 16 residues. The template was RNA from unsorted bulk tissue. This specimen comes from a study of tumor and adjacent non-tumor tissue in lung cancer. Regarding the study as a whole: Significantly higher TCR diversity was found in tumor than normal lung.

A modified ARM-PCR protocol with three rounds of nested PCR amplified TCRbeta. MiXCR, applied by TCRdb to the multiplex PCR reads, yields one record per CDR3 protein. Of tens of thousands of distinct CDR3 sequences listed, just under 60% are singletons. The receptor was isolated from a middle-aged man with non-small cell lung cancer. The chain recombines TRBV29-1 with TRBJ2-3, with D perhaps TRBD2 (6 bases). What was sequenced was lung tumor tissue. CDR3 sequence: CSVWSRGTLRTDTQYF. In nucleotides, the CDR3 is TGCAGCGTTTGGTCTCGGGGGACCCTTAGGACAGATACGCAGTATTTT.